A selection of T cell receptor beta chains follows, all from one sample in a study of T-cell reconstitution after alpha-beta-depleted transplantation in children. TCRdb re-analysed the PCR reads in MiXCR, keeping a single row per CDR3 protein. The data hold more than 40,000 distinct CDR3 sequences, with around a tenth observed a single time. The source material was PBMCs, mostly from graft donor cells, sampled 60 days after TCRalphabeta/CD19-depleted stem cell transplant. These receptors were collected from a male patient aged 2 to 10 who had a stem cell transplant for chronic granulomatous disease, so the T cells may come from the graft donor. The CDR3 runs from the conserved cysteine through the conserved F or W. Fields, in order: clone size, D gene, V gene, J gene, CDR3 DNA, CDR3 protein. A D gene is named only where the DNA matches it firmly. For some rows the clone size is stated as once, few or many, or as a class when expanded; others skip it.

.	TRBD1	TRBV6-1	TRBJ2-7	TGTGCCAGCAGTAAACAGGGGGCACTCTCCTACGAGCAGTACTTC	CASSKQGALSYEQYF
.	.	TRBV28	TRBJ2-3	TGTGCCAGCAGTGATACACGGATCGTTTCAGATACGCAGTATTTT	CASSDTRIVSDTQYF
many	TRBD2	TRBV5-1	TRBJ2-1	TGCGCCAGCAGCGGCAGGGCTAGCGGGTATAGCTCCTACAATGAGCAGTTCTTC	CASSGRASGYSSYNEQFF
many	TRBD2	TRBV5-1	TRBJ2-7	TGCGCCAGCAGCCGGAGCGGGGGGCCCTACGAGCAGTACTTC	CASSRSGGPYEQYF
few	.	TRBV6-1	TRBJ2-1	TGTGCCAGCAGTGAAATCAATGAGCAGTTCTTC	CASSEINEQFF
.	TRBD1	TRBV7-9	TRBJ2-5	TGTGCCAGCAGCTCCAGGGACAGGGAGGCCCAAGAGACCCAGTACTTC	CASSSRDREAQETQYF
few	.	TRBV11-2	TRBJ2-6	TGTGCCAGCAGCCCCCGGAGCTCTGGGGCCAACGTCCTGACTTTC	CASSPRSSGANVLTF
many	.	TRBV6-5	TRBJ1-2	TGTGCCAGCAGCCATACTATCGGGGCCCCTAACTCTTACACCTTC	CASSHTIGAPNSYTF
few	.	TRBV20-1	TRBJ1-6	TGCAGTGCCCTCGGGGGGGTTGTTCGCTATAATTCACCCCTCCACTTT	CSALGGVVRYNSPLHF
many	.	TRBV5-1	TRBJ2-1	TGCGCCAGCAGCTTGGACGCTAGCTCCTACAATGAGCAGTTCTTC	CASSLDASSYNEQFF
few	TRBD1	TRBV2	TRBJ2-1	TGTGCCAGCAGTGAATCCCCCCCCGACAGGGGGCTAGCTACCAGCAATAGTGAGCAGTTCTTC	CASSESPPDRGLATSNSEQFF
many	.	TRBV7-8	TRBJ2-7	TGTGCCAGCAGCTTACGAGCGGTGGCCTACGAGCAGTACTTC	CASSLRAVAYEQYF
many	.	TRBV7-2	TRBJ2-3	TGTGCCAGCAGCTCGTACGGGTTGGGGCAGTATTTT	CASSSYGLGQYF
many	.	TRBV5-1	TRBJ1-4	TGCGCCAGCAGCTCCGCAGGGCTTGAAAAACTGTTTTTT	CASSSAGLEKLFF
many	TRBD2	TRBV5-1	TRBJ2-3	TGCGCCAGCAGCGCTCGGACTAGCGGGGTGGATACGCAGTATTTT	CASSARTSGVDTQYF
many	.	TRBV29-1	TRBJ2-3	TGCAGCGTTGAATCAGGCAGGGGCCTTTCAGATACGCAGTATTTT	CSVESGRGLSDTQYF
.	.	TRBV11-2	TRBJ1-2	TGTGCCAGCAGCCCTACGGTGACAGTCGAGGCCGGCTACACCTTC	CASSPTVTVEAGYTF
many	TRBD1	TRBV20-1	TRBJ2-7	TGCAGTGCCGGAGACAGGGTACCCTACGAGCAGTACTTC	CSAGDRVPYEQYF
.	TRBD2	TRBV9	TRBJ2-5	TGTGCCAGCAGCGTAGGCCCGCGGGAGGCAAAAGAGACCCAGTACTTC	CASSVGPREAKETQYF
many	.	TRBV29-1	TRBJ2-7	TGCAGCGTTGGGGCAGGCTACGAGCAGTACTTC	CSVGAGYEQYF
.	TRBD2	TRBV5-4	TRBJ2-3	TGTGCCAGCAGCTTGAAGGCTAGCGGGGCGACAGATACGCAGTATTTT	CASSLKASGATDTQYF
many	.	TRBV10-3	TRBJ1-1	TGTGCCATCAGCGCGCAGGGGACTGAAGCTTTCTTT	CAISAQGTEAFF
.	.	TRBV18	TRBJ2-2	TGTGCCAGCTCCCCGGGACTGGAGAACACCGGGGAGCTGTTTTTT	CASSPGLENTGELFF
.	.	TRBV20-1	TRBJ1-2	TGCAGTGCTAGAGATTTGGCCCGGGACCCCTATGACTACACCTTC	CSARDLARDPYDYTF
few	TRBD2	TRBV4-3	TRBJ2-1	TGCGCCAGCAGCCTCGCCGGCGGGAGGGCGAGTAGTGAGCAGTTCTTC	CASSLAGGRASSEQFF
many	.	TRBV9	TRBJ2-3	TGTGCCAGCACCCCGACAGGGACTAGCACAGATACGCAGTATTTT	CASTPTGTSTDTQYF
many	.	TRBV27	TRBJ1-5	TGTGCCAGCAGTTTATCTGCAGGGAATCAGCCCCAGCATTTT	CASSLSAGNQPQHF
.	TRBD1	TRBV28	TRBJ2-1	TGTGCCAGCAGCCCTGCCACACGGAAACAGGGGATCGGCTACAATGAGCAGTTCTTC	CASSPATRKQGIGYNEQFF
.	TRBD2	TRBV19	TRBJ2-1	TGTGCCAGCAACAACCGACTAGCGGGAGACAATGAGCAGTTCTTC	CASNNRLAGDNEQFF
few	.	TRBV20-1	TRBJ2-3	TGCAGTGCTAGAATTCCTGGGCCAGATACGCAGTATTTT	CSARIPGPDTQYF
.	TRBD2	TRBV20-1	TRBJ2-1	TGCAGTGCTAGAGATCTGAGGCCAGAAGGGGACTACGAGCAGTTCTTC	CSARDLRPEGDYEQFF
many	TRBD1	TRBV5-1	TRBJ2-1	TGCGCCAGCACCCGGGACAGTACCTACAATGAGCAGTTCTTC	CASTRDSTYNEQFF
many	TRBD1	TRBV18	TRBJ1-1	TGTGCCAGCTCACCTACAACGGGACAGGGTTCGAACACTGAAGCTTTCTTT	CASSPTTGQGSNTEAFF